Sequencing of this T cell receptor beta chain was carried out in a study of Graves' ophthalmopathy and Graves' hyperthyroidism. Study as a whole: Before any treatment was given, at initial diagnosis, peripheral blood was collected. Points from the study as a whole: Most thyroid clonotypes expanded beyond 0.001 frequency were also found in blood. Ophthalmopathy progression predictions by the model showed around 72% specificity and approximately 71% sensitivity.

On this clonotype itself: The antigen remains undetermined. This may arise from a read error, as a much more abundant clone is one base away.

Germline lookup yields CDR1 MDHEN and CDR2 SYDVKM. V lost 3 bases and J lost 6, with 14 bases in between. This CDR3 is 14 amino acids long. TCR beta CDR3 regions were amplified from RNA transcripts. An initial RT-PCR round employing HTBI primers preceded a second-round multiplex PCR. TCRdb ran MiXCR on the multiplex PCR reads and lists one entry per CDR3 protein. Of some 39,000 distinct CDR3 sequences listed, 45% to 55% are singletons. This receptor was obtained from an adult woman with stable Graves' hyperthyroidism. This chain connects TRBV28 to TRBJ1-1; D perhaps matches TRBD1 (5 bases). Sequences were obtained from peripheral blood. CDR3 nucleotide sequence: TGTGCCAGCAGTTTTTTGGGGGGGAGGGCTGAAGCTTTCTTT. Protein: CASSFLGGRAEAFF.